Described below is a single T cell receptor beta chain sequence and its context. Its antigen is still unknown. There are no base qualities to consult, and no much larger clone falls within one base. In the paper's terms, the time point label means: recipient sample about 28 days before transplant, after cytoreduction. Blood from recipients was drawn about 28 days before transplant and again at days 30, 100 and 180 after transplant. Using Nuclei Lysis Solution, genomic DNA was extracted from unfractionated peripheral blood mononuclear cells that were either fresh or cryopreserved. V trim: 4 bases; J trim: 4 bases; unmatched bases: 10. The CDR3, from cysteine to phenylalanine, totals 17 residues. The only DNA kept is the CDR3, 51 bases in frame from the first base. CDR1 is given as MGHRA and CDR2 as YSYEKL, both from the germline V gene. This record belongs to a study of T cell clonotyping in hematopoietic cell transplantation (dated by TCRdb to the early 2020s). In terms of the full investigation: Recipient samples taken before transplant were obtained following cytoreduction. Recruitment of patients was conducted between 2015 and January 2017, and follow-up was continued until late 2020 or death. A total of under 150 blood samples were gathered in the study from 30 to 35 consecutive transplant recipients along with their related donors. Paper-wide results and their limitations: A decrease in recipient TCR diversity was observed after transplant, and a progressive increase in pathologically expanded clonotypes was seen from day 30 to day 180. Just a small fraction of recipient repertoires overlapped with donor repertoires, and more than 95% appeared de novo at the given depth. The sample size was limited and the cells went unsorted, which meant the CD4 and CD8 repertoire contributions could not be told apart. Broader posttransplant TCR repertoire diversity was predicted by donor and pretransplant recipient Inverse Simpson Index values.

With the immunoSEQ assay, which is a bias-controlled multiplex PCR relying on V- and J-specific primers, TCR beta CDR3 regions were amplified from genomic DNA. In a second PCR step, the CDR3 amplicons were tagged with a proprietary barcode plus Illumina adapter sequences. An Illumina MiSeq instrument was used to sequence the CDR3 libraries. The study's own analysis went as follows. immunoSEQ Analyzer 3.0 was used for export and quality control, with R Bioconductor and Immunarch used for downstream analyses. Repertoire metrics were calculated using only productive rearrangements within the normalized downsampled data set. In the normalized cohort, a clonotype counted as pathologically expanded if the clonotype was larger than 5 templates. Repertoire diversity was measured with the Inverse Simpson Index. To capture all clonotypes, the CMV-specificity analyses were run on the non-normalized data set. TCRdb re-hosts the immuneACCESS table, in-frame sequences only. Its copies lack some clones; in the studies checked, an unresolved V gene accounts for under half of them, and the cause for the rest is not known. D and trimming come from the DNA, and the V and J calls and clone size come from that table. For this sample there are approximately 27,000 clones; roughly 91% appear just once. The top ten constitute about 2.3% of the sample.

The sequence joins TRBV4-1 to TRBJ2-2, with 9 bases in between that match TRBD2. The source material was peripheral blood mononuclear cells, sampled before stem cell transplant. This clonotype was sampled from a man between 50 and 59 years old with acute myeloid leukemia. Some clones in this sample may be carry-over from other donors' samples. The base sequence is TGCGCCAGCAGCCCCCCCAGCGGGGGGCCTAGCACCGGGGAGCTGTTTTTT. The translation is CASSPPSGGPSTGELFF.